These T cell receptor beta chains were read from a single sample in a study of identical twins. TCRdb itself ran the 5' RACE reads through MiXCR, one entry per CDR3 protein. The table records more than 1.5 million distinct CDR3 sequences, 25% to 35% of them present only once. The sample consisted of cord blood. The source of these receptors is a newborn girl in good health. The CDR3 runs from the conserved cysteine through the conserved F or W. A D gene is named only where the DNA matches it firmly. For some rows the clone size is stated as once, few or many, or as a class when expanded; others skip it.

J: TRBJ2-3
D: -
size: few
length: 16
V: TRBV7-9
CDR3: CASSLQPGNPTDTQYF
DNA: TGTGCCAGCAGCTTACAGCCTGGTAACCCCACAGATACGCAGTATTTT

J: TRBJ2-7
D: TRBD2
size: few
length: 17
V: TRBV28
CDR3: CASSLPRDSGSYNEQYF
DNA: TGTGCCAGCAGTTTACCCCGTGATAGCGGGAGCTACAATGAGCAGTACTTC

J: TRBJ2-7
D: -
size: -
length: 14
V: TRBV27
CDR3: CASSFQTGPYEQYF
DNA: TGTGCCAGCAGTTTCCAGACTGGCCCCTACGAGCAGTACTTC

J: TRBJ1-6
D: TRBD1
size: -
length: 15
V: TRBV7-8
CDR3: CASSSWGQHNSPLHF
DNA: TGTGCCAGCAGCTCCTGGGGACAGCATAATTCACCCCTCCACTTT

J: TRBJ2-7
D: -
size: -
length: 12
V: TRBV29-1
CDR3: CSVGRDGHEQYF
DNA: TGCAGCGTTGGCAGGGACGGCCACGAGCAGTACTTC

J: TRBJ2-5
D: -
size: -
length: 11
V: TRBV10-1
CDR3: CAGGYSETQYF
DNA: TGCGCCGGGGGTTACTCGGAGACCCAGTACTTC

J: TRBJ1-1
D: -
size: -
length: 10
V: TRBV25-1
CDR3: CASSGTGAFF
DNA: TGTGCCAGCAGTGGCACGGGAGCTTTCTTT

J: TRBJ1-2
D: -
size: few
length: 15
V: TRBV29-1
CDR3: CSVEEGSGFVNGYTF
DNA: TGCAGCGTTGAAGAGGGTTCGGGGTTTGTCAATGGCTACACCTTC

J: TRBJ2-4
D: -
size: few
length: 19
V: TRBV7-2
CDR3: CASSLASRRSTLAKNIQYF
DNA: TGTGCCAGCAGCTTAGCGTCACGTCGCTCGACATTAGCCAAAAACATTCAGTACTTC

J: TRBJ2-3
D: -
size: many
length: 13
V: TRBV24-1
CDR3: CATSQPGTDTQYF
DNA: TGTGCCACCAGTCAGCCTGGCACAGATACGCAGTATTTT

J: TRBJ2-7
D: -
size: few
length: 14
V: TRBV7-9
CDR3: CASSSRPSSYEQYF
DNA: TGTGCCAGCAGCTCCCGCCCGAGCTCCTACGAGCAGTACTTC

J: TRBJ2-4
D: TRBD2
size: few
length: 19
V: TRBV12-3/TRBV12-4
CDR3: CASSLHAPLSGRAQNIQYF
DNA: TGTGCCAGCAGTTTACACGCCCCCCTGAGCGGGAGGGCCCAAAACATTCAGTACTTC

J: TRBJ2-5
D: -
size: few
length: 14
V: TRBV18
CDR3: CASSPLDNQETQYF
DNA: TGTGCCAGCTCACCACTCGATAACCAAGAGACCCAGTACTTC

J: TRBJ2-7
D: TRBD2
size: few
length: 14
V: TRBV20-1
CDR3: CSARPPGLNYEQYF
DNA: TGCAGTGCTAGACCCCCGGGACTAAACTACGAGCAGTACTTC

J: TRBJ2-7
D: -
size: -
length: 13
V: TRBV12-3/TRBV12-4
CDR3: CASRPSPSYEQYF
DNA: TGTGCCAGCAGGCCCTCACCGTCCTACGAGCAGTACTTC

J: TRBJ2-2
D: TRBD1
size: -
length: 16
V: TRBV5-1
CDR3: CASSLAQGANTGELFF
DNA: TGCGCCAGCAGCTTGGCGCAGGGGGCGAACACCGGGGAGCTGTTTTTT

J: TRBJ2-5
D: TRBD1
size: -
length: 13
V: TRBV7-9
CDR3: CASSATGTETQYF
DNA: TGTGCCAGCAGCGCGACAGGGACAGAGACCCAGTACTTC

J: TRBJ2-4
D: -
size: few
length: 15
V: TRBV12-3/TRBV12-4
CDR3: CASSLRTATKNIQYF
DNA: TGTGCCAGCAGTTTAAGGACCGCCACCAAAAACATTCAGTACTTC

J: TRBJ2-1
D: -
size: -
length: 15
V: TRBV2
CDR3: CASSAGRASYNEQFF
DNA: TGTGCCAGCAGTGCGGGGCGGGCCTCCTACAATGAGCAGTTCTTC

J: TRBJ1-6
D: -
size: few
length: 10
V: TRBV7-9
CDR3: CASSPSPLHF
DNA: TGTGCCAGCAGCCCTTCACCCCTCCACTTT

J: TRBJ1-2
D: TRBD1
size: once
length: 15
V: TRBV6-6
CDR3: CASSYSGEGQSGYTF
DNA: TGTGCCAGCAGTTACTCGGGGGAGGGACAGAGCGGCTACACCTTC

J: TRBJ2-3
D: TRBD2
size: -
length: 17
V: TRBV4-1
CDR3: CASSQVGVRRGGDTQYF
DNA: TGCGCCAGCAGCCAAGTGGGGGTGAGGCGGGGGGGAGATACGCAGTATTTT

J: TRBJ2-4
D: TRBD2
size: -
length: 14
V: TRBV30
CDR3: CAWSNGAGVRFQYF
DNA: TGTGCCTGGAGCAATGGGGCGGGGGTCCGCTTCCAGTACTTC

J: TRBJ2-2
D: -
size: few
length: 16
V: TRBV12-3/TRBV12-4
CDR3: CASSHPGYANTGELFF
DNA: TGTGCCAGCAGCCACCCTGGTTACGCGAACACCGGGGAGCTGTTTTTT

J: TRBJ1-6
D: -
size: -
length: 15
V: TRBV12-3/TRBV12-4
CDR3: CASTQRVGRNSPLHF
DNA: TGTGCCAGCACCCAAAGGGTGGGGCGGAATTCACCCCTCCACTTT

J: TRBJ1-1
D: -
size: -
length: 12
V: TRBV7-9
CDR3: CASSPSGLEAFF
DNA: TGTGCCAGCAGCCCATCCGGACTTGAAGCTTTCTTT